This TCR beta chain was captured in a study of CXCR3-negative and CXCR3-positive naive CD8 T cells (dated by TCRdb to between 2018 and 2020). Background for the entire study: In total, roughly 140 million TRB reads were obtained, which works out to roughly 1.5 +/- 0.3 million reads per library. Diversity and physicochemical repertoire analyses were performed on some eleven donors pooled from two independent experiments. Naive subsets from about five donors and memory cells from 3 donors were included in the TRBV-TRBJ cluster analysis.

As encoded in the germline V gene, CDR1 is MNHEY while CDR2 is SVGEGT. The CDR3 runs 15 residues from the cysteine to the phenylalanine. A DNA sequence was not provided. What the research found in general, with its limitations: Freshly isolated PBMCs were used for most assays because CXCR3 expression went down partially after cryopreservation. TRB CDR3s from CXCR3-positive naive cells showed higher hydrophobicity (lower Kidera factor 4), lower energy, and higher strength and volume indices than CXCR3-negative naive cells. Because surface CD5, which is linked to self-reactivity in mice, was comparable between the naive subsets, TCR interaction strength was also inferred from the physicochemical properties of TRB CDR3s. TRBV-TRBJ usage was similar between naive CXCR3-negative and CXCR3-positive cells from the same donor, while memory cells showed distinct patterns. Repertoire diversity was comparably high in both naive subsets but much lower in memory CD8+ T cells.

With regard to this clonotype: Its antigen has not been determined.

For each CD8+ T cell subset, flow sorting was done in triplicate, and about 300,000 cells per subset went directly into RLT lysis buffer. To keep memory contaminants out, a stringent definition of naive CD8+ T cells was applied: CD45RO-CCR7+CD27+CD95-. Peripheral blood mononuclear cells were isolated from buffy coats by standard density gradient centrifugation. Naive CXCR3-negative and CXCR3-positive CD8+ T cells were flow-sorted using a FACSAria III. Total RNA was extracted from sorted cells with an RNeasy Mini Kit. Sequencing used a NextSeq 550. The Human TCR Profiling Kit (MiLaboratory) was used to make UMI-labeled 5' RACE TRB cDNA libraries. cDNA synthesis used the entire amount of extracted RNA, and PCR amplification then used the entire amount of cDNA produced. Libraries were prepared in parallel using an identical number of PCR cycles. For the original study's pipeline: With a requirement of at least two reads per UMI, MIGEC and MiXCR extracted about 50,000 +/- 10,000 unique UMI-labeled TRB cDNA molecules per library. An average of approximately 40,000 +/- 10,000 functional in-frame TRB CDR3 nucleotide clonotypes without stop codons was found per library. After downsampling to 5000 UMI-labeled TRB molecules per sample, diversity metrics such as normalized Shannon-Wiener and Chao1 were calculated in VDJtools. Clonotype-size-weighted physicochemical properties of the central five CDR3 residues (interaction energy, strength, volume and Kidera factor 4) were computed in VDJtools. The reads were reprocessed in TCRdb, with one entry per CDR3 protein sequence and no accompanying DNA. These V and J calls originate from TCRdb's pipeline instead of the authors' own analysis. This sample's table has entries for about 130,000 distinct CDR3 sequences. 0.29% of the sample comes from the top ten.

This TCR was sampled from a human donor in good health. Some clones in this sample may be carry-over from other donors' samples. This receptor chain uses TRBV6-2 or TRBV6-3 and TRBJ1-1; lacking DNA, the TRBD1 call made by TCRdb goes unchecked. The sequenced sample consisted of naive CXCR3- CD8+ T cells from blood. Sample cell subset or site, as interpreted from the label and publication: CD45RO-CCR7+CD27+CD95- naive CD8+ T cells lacking CXCR3 (TNR3-). The CDR3 reads as follows: CASTQPDRVGTEAFF.